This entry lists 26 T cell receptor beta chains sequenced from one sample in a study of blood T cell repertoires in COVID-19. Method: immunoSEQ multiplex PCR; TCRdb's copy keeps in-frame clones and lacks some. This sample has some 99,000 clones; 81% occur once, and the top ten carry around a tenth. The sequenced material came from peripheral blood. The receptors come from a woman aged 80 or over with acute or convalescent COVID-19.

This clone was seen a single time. The CDR3 nucleotides read TGTGCCAGCTCACCACGGTTCCAGACAGGGGACGAGCAGTACTTC. It is translated as CASSPRFQTGDEQYF. The rearrangement links TRBV18 to TRBJ2-7, with TRBD1 matching over 8 bases. The germline V gene encodes CDR1 KGHSH and CDR2 LQKENI. The CDR3 spans 15 residues. J gave up 5 bases and V 1 base, and 7 bases lay outside the gene matches.

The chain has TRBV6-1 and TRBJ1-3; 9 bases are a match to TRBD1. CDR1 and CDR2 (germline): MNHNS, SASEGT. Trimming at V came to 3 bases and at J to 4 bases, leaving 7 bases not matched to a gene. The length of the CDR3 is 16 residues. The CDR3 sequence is CASSDPPGTGGNTIYF. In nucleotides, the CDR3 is TGTGCCAGCAGTGATCCCCCCGGGACAGGGGGAAACACCATATATTTT.

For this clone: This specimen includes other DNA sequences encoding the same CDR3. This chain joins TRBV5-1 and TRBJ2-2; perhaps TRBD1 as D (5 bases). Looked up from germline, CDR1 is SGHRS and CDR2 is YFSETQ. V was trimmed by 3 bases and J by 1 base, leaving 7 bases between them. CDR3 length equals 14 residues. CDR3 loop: CASSSGQNTGELFF. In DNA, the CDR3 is TGCGCCAGCAGCTCCGGACAGAACACCGGGGAGCTGTTTTTT.

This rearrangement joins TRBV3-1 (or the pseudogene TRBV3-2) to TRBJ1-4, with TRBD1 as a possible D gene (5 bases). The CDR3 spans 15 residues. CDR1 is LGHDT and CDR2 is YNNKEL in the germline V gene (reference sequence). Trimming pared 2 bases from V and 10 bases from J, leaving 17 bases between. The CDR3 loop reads CASSQRVGPGGKLFF. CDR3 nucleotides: TGTGCCAGCAGCCAAAGGGTAGGCCCGGGGGGAAAACTGTTTTTT.

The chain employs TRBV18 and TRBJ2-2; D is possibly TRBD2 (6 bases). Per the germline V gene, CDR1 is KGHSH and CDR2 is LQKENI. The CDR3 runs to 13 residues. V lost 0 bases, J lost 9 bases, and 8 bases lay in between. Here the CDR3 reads CASSPPGTWELFF. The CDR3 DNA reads TGTGCCAGCTCACCACCGGGGACTTGGGAGCTGTTTTTT.

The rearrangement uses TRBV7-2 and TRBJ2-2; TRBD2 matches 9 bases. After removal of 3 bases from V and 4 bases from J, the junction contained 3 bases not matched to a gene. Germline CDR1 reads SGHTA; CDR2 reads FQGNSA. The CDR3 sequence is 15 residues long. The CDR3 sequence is CASSFRRGGTGELFF. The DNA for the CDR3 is TGTGCCAGCAGCTTCCGGCGGGGGGGCACCGGGGAGCTGTTTTTT.

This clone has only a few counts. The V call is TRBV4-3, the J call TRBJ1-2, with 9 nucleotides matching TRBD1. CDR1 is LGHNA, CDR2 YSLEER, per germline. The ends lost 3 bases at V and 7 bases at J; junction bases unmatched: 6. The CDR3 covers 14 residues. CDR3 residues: CASSQRTGAGGYTF. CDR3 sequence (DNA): TGCGCCAGCAGCCAGAGGACAGGGGCGGGTGGCTACACCTTC.

The CDR3 nucleotides are TGTGCCTGGAGTGTACAGGGGGCGATCATGAACACTGAAGCTTTCTTT. This gives the protein CAWSVQGAIMNTEAFF. The gene calls are TRBV30 and TRBJ1-1, with TRBD1 matching 9 bases. Germline V gives CDR1 GTSNPN, CDR2 SVGIG (reference sequence). This CDR3 spans 16 amino acids. V trimming: 0 bases; J trimming: 0 bases; junction bases outside the gene matches: 5.

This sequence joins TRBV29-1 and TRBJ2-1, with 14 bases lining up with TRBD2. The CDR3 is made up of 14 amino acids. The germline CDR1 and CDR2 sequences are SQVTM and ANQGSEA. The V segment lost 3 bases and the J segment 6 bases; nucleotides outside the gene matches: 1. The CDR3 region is CSVETSGGGNEQFF. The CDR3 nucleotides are TGCAGCGTTGAGACTAGCGGGGGGGGCAATGAGCAGTTCTTC.

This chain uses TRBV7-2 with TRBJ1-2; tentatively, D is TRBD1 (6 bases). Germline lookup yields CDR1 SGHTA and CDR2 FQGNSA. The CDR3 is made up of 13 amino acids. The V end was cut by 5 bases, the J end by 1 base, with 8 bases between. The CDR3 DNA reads TGTGCCAGCAGCCCGGACAGTAACTATGGCTACACCTTC. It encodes CASSPDSNYGYTF.

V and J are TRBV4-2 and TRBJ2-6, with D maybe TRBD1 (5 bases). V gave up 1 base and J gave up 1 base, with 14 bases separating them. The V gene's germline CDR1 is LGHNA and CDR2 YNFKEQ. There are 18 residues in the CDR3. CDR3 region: CASSQVEGVVSGANVLTF. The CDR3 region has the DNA TGTGCCAGCAGCCAAGTGGAAGGGGTCGTATCTGGGGCCAACGTCCTGACTTTC.

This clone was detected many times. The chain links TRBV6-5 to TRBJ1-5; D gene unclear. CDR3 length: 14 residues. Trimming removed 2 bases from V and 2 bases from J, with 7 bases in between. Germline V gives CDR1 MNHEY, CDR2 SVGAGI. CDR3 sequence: CASSYAVGNQPQHF. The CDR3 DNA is TGTGCCAGCAGTTACGCGGTAGGCAATCAGCCCCAGCATTTT.

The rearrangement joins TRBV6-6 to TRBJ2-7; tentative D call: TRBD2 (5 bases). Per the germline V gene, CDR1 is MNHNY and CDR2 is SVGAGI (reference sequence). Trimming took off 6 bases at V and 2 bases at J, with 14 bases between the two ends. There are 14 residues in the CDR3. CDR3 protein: CASSRSEGAYEQYF. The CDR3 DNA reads TGTGCCAGCAGCCGCAGCGAGGGAGCCTACGAGCAGTACTTC.

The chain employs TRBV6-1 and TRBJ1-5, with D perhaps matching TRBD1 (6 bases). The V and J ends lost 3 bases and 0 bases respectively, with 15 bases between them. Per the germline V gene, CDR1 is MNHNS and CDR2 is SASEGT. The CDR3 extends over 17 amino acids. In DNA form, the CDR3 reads TGTGCCAGCAGTGACACCGACAGGACTTATAGCAATCAGCCCCAGCATTTT. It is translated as CASSDTDRTYSNQPQHF.

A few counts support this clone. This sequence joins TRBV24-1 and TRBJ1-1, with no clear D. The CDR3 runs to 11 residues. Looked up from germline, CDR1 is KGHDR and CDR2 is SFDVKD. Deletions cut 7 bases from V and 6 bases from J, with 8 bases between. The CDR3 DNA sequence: TGTGCCACCAGAGAGGGTCCTGAAGCTTTCTTT. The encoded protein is CATREGPEAFF.

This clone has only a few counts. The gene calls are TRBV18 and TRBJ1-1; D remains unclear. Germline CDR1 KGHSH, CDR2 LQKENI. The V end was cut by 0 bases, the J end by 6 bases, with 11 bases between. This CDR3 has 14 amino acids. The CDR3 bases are TGTGCCAGCTCACCACCGGCAGGTCAATCTGAAGCTTTCTTT. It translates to CASSPPAGQSEAFF.

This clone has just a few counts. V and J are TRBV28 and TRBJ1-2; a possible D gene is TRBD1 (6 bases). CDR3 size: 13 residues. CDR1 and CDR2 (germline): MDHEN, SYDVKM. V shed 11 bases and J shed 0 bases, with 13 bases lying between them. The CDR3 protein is CAAGDRTNYGYTF. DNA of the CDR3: TGTGCCGCTGGAGACAGGACTAACTATGGCTACACCTTC.

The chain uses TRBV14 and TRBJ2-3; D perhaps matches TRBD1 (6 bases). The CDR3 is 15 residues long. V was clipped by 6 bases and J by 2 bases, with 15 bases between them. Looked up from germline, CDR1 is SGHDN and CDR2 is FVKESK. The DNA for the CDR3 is TGTGCCAGCAGTCATGCGGACAGTTTCACAGATACGCAGTATTTT. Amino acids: CASSHADSFTDTQYF.

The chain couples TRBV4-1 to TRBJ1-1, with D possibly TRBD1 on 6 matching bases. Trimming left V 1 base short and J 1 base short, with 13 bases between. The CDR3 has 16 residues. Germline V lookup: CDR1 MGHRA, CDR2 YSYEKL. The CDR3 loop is CASSQARTDGNTEAFF. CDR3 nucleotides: TGCGCCAGCAGCCAAGCCCGGACAGACGGGAACACTGAAGCTTTCTTT.

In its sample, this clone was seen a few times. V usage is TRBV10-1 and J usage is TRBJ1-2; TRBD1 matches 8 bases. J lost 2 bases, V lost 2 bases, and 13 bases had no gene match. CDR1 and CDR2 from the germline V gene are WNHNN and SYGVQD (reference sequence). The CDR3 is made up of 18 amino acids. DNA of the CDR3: TGCGCCAGCAGTGAGACCGACAGGGGCTGTGGGAGGAACTATGGCTACACCTTC. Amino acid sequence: CASSETDRGCGRNYGYTF.

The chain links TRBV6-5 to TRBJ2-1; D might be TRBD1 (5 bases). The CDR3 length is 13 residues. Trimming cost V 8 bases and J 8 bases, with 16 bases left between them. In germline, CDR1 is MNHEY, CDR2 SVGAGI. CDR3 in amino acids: CASSRQGTDEQFF. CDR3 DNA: TGTGCCAGCTCTAGGCAGGGAACCGATGAGCAGTTCTTC.

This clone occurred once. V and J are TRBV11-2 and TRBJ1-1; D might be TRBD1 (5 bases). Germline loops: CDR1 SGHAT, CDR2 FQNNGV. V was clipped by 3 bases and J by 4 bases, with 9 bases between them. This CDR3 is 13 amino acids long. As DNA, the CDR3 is TGTGCCAGCAGCTTCCTCGGGGGCACTGAAGCTTTCTTT. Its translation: CASSFLGGTEAFF.

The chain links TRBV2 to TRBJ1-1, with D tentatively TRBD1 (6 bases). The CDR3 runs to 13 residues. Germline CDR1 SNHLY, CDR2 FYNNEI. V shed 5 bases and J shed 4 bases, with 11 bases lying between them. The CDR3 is CASSPQGSTEAFF. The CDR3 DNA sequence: TGTGCCAGCAGTCCCCAGGGGTCCACTGAAGCTTTCTTT.

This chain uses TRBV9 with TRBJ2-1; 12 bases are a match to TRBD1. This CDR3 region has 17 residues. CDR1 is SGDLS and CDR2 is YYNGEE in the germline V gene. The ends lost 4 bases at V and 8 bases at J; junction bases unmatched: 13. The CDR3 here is CASSTRSPGQGAYEQFF. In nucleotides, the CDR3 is TGTGCCAGCAGCACCCGATCTCCGGGACAGGGGGCGTATGAGCAGTTCTTC.

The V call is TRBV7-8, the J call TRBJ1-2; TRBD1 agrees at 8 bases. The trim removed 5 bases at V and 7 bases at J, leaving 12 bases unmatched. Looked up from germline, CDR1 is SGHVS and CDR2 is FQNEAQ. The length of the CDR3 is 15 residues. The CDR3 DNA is TGTGCCAGCAGCCCGAGGGGCAGGGGGCAGGGTGGCTACACCTTC. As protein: CASSPRGRGQGGYTF.

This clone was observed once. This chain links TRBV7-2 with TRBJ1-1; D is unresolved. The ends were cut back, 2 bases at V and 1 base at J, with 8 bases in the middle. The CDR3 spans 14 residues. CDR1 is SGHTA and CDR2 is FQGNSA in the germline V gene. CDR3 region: CASSLSGRNTEAFF. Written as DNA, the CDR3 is TGTGCCAGCAGCTTATCTGGGAGGAACACTGAAGCTTTCTTT.